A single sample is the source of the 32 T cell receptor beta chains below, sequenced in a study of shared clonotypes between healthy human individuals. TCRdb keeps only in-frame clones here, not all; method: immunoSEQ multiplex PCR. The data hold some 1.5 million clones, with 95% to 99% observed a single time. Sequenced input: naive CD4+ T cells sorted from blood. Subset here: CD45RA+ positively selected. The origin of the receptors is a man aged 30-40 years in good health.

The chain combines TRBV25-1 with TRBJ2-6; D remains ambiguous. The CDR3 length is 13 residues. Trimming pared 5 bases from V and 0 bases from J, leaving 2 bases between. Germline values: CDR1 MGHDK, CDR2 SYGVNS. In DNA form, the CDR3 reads TGTGCCAGCAGTTCCTCTGGGGCCAACGTCCTGACTTTC. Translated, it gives CASSSSGANVLTF. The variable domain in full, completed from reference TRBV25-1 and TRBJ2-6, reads EADIYQTPRYLVIGTGKKITLECSQTMGHDKMYWYQQDPGMELHLIHYSYGVNSTEKGDLSSESTVSRIRTEHFPLTLESARPSHTSQYLCASSSSGANVLTFGAGSRLTVL.

Written as DNA, the CDR3 is TGTGCCAGCTCACCACCCCTGATAGCAAATGGCTACACCTTC. This codes for CASSPPLIANGYTF. The chain links TRBV18 to TRBJ1-2; D is ambiguous. CDR1 is KGHSH, CDR2 LQKENI, per germline. V was pared by 0 bases and J by 6 bases, with 11 bases between. The CDR3 sequence is 14 residues long. Full variable domain (missing parts from reference TRBV18 and TRBJ1-2): NAGVMQNPRHLVRRRGQEARLRCSPMKGHSHVYWYRQLPEEGLKFMVYLQKENIIDESGMPKERFSAEFPKEGPSILRIQQVVRGDSAAYFCASSPPLIANGYTFGSGTRLTVV.

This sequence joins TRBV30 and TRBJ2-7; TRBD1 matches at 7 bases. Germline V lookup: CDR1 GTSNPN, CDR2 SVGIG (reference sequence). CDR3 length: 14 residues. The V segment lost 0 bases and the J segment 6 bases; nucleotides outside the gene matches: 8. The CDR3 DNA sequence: TGTGCCTGGAGTGTACTCAGACAGGGTTCCGAGCAGTACTTC. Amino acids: CAWSVLRQGSEQYF.

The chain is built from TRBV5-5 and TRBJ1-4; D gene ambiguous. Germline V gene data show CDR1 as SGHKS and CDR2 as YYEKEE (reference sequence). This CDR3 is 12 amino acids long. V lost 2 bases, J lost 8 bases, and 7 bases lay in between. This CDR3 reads CASSFALEKLFF. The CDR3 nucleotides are TGTGCCAGCAGCTTTGCCCTGGAAAAACTGTTTTTT.

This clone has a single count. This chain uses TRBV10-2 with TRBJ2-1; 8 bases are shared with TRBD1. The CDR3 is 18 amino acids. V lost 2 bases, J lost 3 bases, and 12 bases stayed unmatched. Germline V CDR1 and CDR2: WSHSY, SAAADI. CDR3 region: CASSETASDRGLYNEQFF. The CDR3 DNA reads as TGCGCCAGCAGTGAGACCGCCTCAGACAGGGGTCTCTACAATGAGCAGTTCTTC.

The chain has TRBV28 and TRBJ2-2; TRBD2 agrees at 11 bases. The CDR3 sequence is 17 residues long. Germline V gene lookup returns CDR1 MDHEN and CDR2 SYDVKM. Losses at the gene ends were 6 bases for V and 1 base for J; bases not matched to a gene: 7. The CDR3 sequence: CASRSSSGRENTGELFF. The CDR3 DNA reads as TGTGCCAGCAGATCGAGTAGCGGGAGGGAGAACACCGGGGAGCTGTTTTTT.

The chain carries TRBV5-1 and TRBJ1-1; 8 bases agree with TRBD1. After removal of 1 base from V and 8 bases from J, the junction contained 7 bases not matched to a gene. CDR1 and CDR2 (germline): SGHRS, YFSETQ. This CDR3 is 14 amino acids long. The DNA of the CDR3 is TGCGCCAGCAGCTTGTTGTGGGGACAGGCGGAAGCTTTCTTT. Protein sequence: CASSLLWGQAEAFF.

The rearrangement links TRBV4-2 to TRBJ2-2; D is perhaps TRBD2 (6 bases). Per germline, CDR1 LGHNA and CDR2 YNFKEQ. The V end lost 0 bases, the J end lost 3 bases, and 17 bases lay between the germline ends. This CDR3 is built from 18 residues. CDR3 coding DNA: TGTGCCAGCAGCCAAGATTTGGGGGGAGTTGGATACACCGGGGAGCTGTTTTTT. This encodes CASSQDLGGVGYTGELFF.

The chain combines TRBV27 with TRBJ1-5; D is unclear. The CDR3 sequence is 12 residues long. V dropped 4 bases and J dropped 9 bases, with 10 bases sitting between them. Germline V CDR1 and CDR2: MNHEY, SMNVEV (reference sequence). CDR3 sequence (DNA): TGTGCCAGCAGTTCCAACCGAACGCCCCAGCATTTT. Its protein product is CASSSNRTPQHF.

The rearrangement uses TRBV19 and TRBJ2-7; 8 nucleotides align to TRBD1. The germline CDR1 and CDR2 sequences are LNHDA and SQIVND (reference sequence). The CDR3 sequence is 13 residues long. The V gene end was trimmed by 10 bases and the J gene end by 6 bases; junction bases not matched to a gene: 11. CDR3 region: CATRRQGAVEQYF. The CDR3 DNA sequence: TGTGCCACCCGCCGTCAGGGGGCAGTCGAGCAGTACTTC.

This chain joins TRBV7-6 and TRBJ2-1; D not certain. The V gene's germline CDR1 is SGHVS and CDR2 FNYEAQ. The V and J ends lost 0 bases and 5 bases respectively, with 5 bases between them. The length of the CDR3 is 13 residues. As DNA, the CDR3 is TGTGCCAGCAGCTTAGCAGGGAACAATGAGCAGTTCTTC. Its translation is CASSLAGNNEQFF.

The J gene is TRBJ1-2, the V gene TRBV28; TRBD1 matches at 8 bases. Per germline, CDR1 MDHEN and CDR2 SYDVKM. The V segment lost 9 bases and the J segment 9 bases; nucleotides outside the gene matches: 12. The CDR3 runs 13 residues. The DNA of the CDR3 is TGTGCCAGTGAAACGGGACAGGAGGGTAGCTACACCTTC. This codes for CASETGQEGSYTF.

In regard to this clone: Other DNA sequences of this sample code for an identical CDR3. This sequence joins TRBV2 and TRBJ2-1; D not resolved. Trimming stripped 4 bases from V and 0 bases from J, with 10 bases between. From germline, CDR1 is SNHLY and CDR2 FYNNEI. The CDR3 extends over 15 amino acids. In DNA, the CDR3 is TGTGCCAGCAGTGTTGGCCGAAGCTCCTACAATGAGCAGTTCTTC. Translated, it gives CASSVGRSSYNEQFF.

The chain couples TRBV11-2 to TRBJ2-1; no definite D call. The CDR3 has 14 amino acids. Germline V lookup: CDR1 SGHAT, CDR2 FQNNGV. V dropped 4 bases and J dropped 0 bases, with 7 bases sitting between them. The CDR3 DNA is TGTGCCAGCAGCTCACAGAGCTCCTACAATGAGCAGTTCTTC. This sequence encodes CASSSQSSYNEQFF.

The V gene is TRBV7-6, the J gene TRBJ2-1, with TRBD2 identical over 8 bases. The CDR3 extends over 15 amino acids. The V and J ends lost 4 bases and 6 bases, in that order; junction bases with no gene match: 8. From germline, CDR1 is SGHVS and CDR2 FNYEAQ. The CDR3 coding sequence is TGTGCCAGCAGCTGGAATAGCGGGATTAGCAATGAGCAGTTCTTC. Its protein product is CASSWNSGISNEQFF.

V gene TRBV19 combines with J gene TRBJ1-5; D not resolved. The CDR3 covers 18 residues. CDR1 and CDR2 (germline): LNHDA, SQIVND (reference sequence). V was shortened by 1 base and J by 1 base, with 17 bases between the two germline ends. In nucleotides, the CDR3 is TGTGCCAGTAGTATAGGGGCCCGTTGGAGGTTGAGCAATCAGCCCCAGCATTTT. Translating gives CASSIGARWRLSNQPQHF.

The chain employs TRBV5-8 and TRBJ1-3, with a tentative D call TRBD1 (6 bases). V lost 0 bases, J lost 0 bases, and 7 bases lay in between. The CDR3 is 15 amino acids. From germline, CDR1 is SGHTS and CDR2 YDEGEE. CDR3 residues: CASSLDRASGNTIYF. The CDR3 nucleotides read TGTGCCAGCAGCTTGGACAGGGCCTCTGGAAACACCATATATTTT.

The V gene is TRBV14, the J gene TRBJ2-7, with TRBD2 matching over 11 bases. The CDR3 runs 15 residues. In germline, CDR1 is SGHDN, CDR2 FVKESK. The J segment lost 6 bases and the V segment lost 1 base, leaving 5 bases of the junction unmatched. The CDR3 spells CASSQVSGLAGEQYF. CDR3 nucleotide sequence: TGTGCCAGCAGCCAAGTCTCAGGACTAGCGGGCGAGCAGTACTTC.

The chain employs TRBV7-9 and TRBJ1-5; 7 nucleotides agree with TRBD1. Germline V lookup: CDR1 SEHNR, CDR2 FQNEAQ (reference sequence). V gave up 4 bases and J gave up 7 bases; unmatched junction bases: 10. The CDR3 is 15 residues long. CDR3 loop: CASSYAGQQGQPQHF. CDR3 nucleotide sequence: TGTGCCAGCAGCTACGCGGGACAGCAGGGGCAGCCCCAGCATTTT.

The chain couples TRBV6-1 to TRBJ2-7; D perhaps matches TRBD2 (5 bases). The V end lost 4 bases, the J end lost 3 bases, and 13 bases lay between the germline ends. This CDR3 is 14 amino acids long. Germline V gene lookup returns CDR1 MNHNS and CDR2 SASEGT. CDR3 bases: TGTGCCAGCAGTGCAAGATACCGGGACTACGAGCAGTACTTC. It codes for CASSARYRDYEQYF.

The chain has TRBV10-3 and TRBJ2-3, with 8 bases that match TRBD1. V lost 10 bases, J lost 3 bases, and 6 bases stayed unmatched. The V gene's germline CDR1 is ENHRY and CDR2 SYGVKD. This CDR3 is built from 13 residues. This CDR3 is CATGQGWTDTQYF. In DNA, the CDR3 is TGTGCCACAGGACAGGGTTGGACAGATACGCAGTATTTT.

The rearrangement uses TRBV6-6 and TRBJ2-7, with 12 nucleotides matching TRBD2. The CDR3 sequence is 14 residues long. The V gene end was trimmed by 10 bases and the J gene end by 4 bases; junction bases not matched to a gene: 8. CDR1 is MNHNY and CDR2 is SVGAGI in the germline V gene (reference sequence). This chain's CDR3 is CATGQLAGGYEQYF. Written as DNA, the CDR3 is TGTGCCACCGGACAACTAGCGGGAGGTTACGAGCAGTACTTC.

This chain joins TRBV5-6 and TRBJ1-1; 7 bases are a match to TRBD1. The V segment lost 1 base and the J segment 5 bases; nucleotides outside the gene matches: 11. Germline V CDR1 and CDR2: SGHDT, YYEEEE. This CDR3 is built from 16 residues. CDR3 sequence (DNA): TGTGCCAGCAGCTTGATCGGGCAGGGGGAAAGGACTGAAGCTTTCTTT. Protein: CASSLIGQGERTEAFF.

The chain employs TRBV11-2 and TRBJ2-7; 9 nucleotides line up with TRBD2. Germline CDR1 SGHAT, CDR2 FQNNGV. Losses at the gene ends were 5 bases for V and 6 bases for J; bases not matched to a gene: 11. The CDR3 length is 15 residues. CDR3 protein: CASSATGTSYGEQYF. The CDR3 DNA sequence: TGTGCCAGCAGCGCCACAGGGACTAGCTACGGCGAGCAGTACTTC.

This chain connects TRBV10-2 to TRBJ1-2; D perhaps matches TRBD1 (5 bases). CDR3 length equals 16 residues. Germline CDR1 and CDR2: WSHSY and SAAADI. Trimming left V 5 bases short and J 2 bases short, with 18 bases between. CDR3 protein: CASSTPGRQNNYGYTF. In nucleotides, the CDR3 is TGCGCCAGCAGTACCCCCGGTAGACAGAACAACTATGGCTACACCTTC.

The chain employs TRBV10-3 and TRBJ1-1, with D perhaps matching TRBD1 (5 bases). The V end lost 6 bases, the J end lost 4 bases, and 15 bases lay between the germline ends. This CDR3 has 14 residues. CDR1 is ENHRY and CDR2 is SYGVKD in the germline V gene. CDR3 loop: CAIREGLWGTEAFF. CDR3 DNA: TGTGCCATCAGGGAGGGACTGTGGGGCACTGAAGCTTTCTTT.

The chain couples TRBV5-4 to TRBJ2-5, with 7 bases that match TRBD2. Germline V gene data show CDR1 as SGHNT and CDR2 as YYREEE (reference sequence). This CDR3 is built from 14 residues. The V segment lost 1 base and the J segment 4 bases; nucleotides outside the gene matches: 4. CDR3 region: CASSLMRGGETQYF. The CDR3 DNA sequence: TGTGCCAGCAGCTTGATGCGCGGGGGAGAGACCCAGTACTTC.

The CDR3 region is CASSLTSGAITDTQYF. CDR3 in DNA: TGTGCCAGCAGCTTGACTAGCGGGGCGATCACAGATACGCAGTATTTT. The V and J genes are TRBV7-6 and TRBJ2-3, with TRBD2 matching 11 bases. The CDR3 totals 16 residues. V was clipped by 3 bases and J by 2 bases; unmatched bases: 4. CDR1 and CDR2 (germline): SGHVS, FNYEAQ.

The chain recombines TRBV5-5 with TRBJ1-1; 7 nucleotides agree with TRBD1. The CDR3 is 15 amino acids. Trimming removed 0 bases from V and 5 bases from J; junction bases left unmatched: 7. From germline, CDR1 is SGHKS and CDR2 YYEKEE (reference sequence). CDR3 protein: CASSLVGGAETEAFF. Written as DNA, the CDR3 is TGTGCCAGCAGCTTGGTAGGGGGCGCGGAGACTGAAGCTTTCTTT.

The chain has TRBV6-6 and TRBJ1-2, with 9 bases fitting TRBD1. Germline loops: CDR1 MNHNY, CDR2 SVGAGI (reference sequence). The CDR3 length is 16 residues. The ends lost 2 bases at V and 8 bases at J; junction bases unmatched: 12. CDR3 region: CASSYRQAGTGYGYTF. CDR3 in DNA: TGTGCCAGCAGTTACAGGCAAGCCGGGACAGGGTACGGCTACACCTTC.

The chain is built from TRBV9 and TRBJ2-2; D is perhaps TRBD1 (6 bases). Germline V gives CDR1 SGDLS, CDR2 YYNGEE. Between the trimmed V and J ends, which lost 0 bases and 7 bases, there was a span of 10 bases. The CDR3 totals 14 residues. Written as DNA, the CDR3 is TGTGCCAGCAGCGTAGCTTCAGGGGTCGGGGAGCTGTTTTTT. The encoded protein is CASSVASGVGELFF.

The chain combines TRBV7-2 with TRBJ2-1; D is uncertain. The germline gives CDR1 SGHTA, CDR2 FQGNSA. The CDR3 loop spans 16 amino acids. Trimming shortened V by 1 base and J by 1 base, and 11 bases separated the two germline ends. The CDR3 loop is CASSLGSRPSYNEQFF. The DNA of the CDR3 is TGTGCCAGCAGCTTAGGCTCTAGACCATCCTACAATGAGCAGTTCTTC.